One sample yielded the 8 T cell receptor beta chains listed below, sequenced in a study of breast tumors, draining lymph nodes, adjacent tissues. TCRdb reprocessed the multiplex PCR reads via MiXCR and lists one record per CDR3 protein. Of 200,000 to 250,000 distinct CDR3 sequences listed, under 40% are singletons. Breast cancer patients provided tissue from their axillary draining lymph nodes. The sample taken for sequencing was axillary lymph node tissue. The source of these receptors is a female donor with breast cancer. Some clones in this sample may be carry-over from other donors' samples.

This clonotype was observed many times. The J gene is TRBJ2-1, the V gene TRBV9; 9 bases are a match to TRBD2. V gave up 0 bases and J gave up 4 bases; unmatched junction bases: 2. This CDR3 is 15 amino acids long. Germline loops: CDR1 SGDLS, CDR2 YYNGEE. The CDR3 DNA reads TGTGCCAGCAGCGTAGGTAGCGGGAGTTACAATGAGCAGTTCTTC. It is translated as CASSVGSGSYNEQFF.

V gene TRBV28 combines with J gene TRBJ1-2; 11 bases fit TRBD1. Germline loops: CDR1 MDHEN, CDR2 SYDVKM. V gave up 6 bases and J gave up 4 bases; unmatched junction bases: 7. This CDR3 comprises 15 residues. The CDR3 is CASRLGTGGTYGYTF. The CDR3 coding sequence is TGTGCCAGCAGGCTGGGGACAGGGGGTACCTATGGCTACACCTTC.

Only a few counts were recorded for this clonotype. The genes are TRBV19 and TRBJ2-1; perhaps TRBD2 as D (6 bases). V shed 7 bases and J shed 5 bases, with 18 bases lying between them. The germline V gene has CDR1 LNHDA and CDR2 SQIVND (reference sequence). This CDR3 is 15 amino acids long. The CDR3 DNA reads TGTGCCAGTACCCGGGGGATGAACAGCCACAATGAGCAGTTCTTC. Encoded protein: CASTRGMNSHNEQFF.

The rearrangement joins TRBV18 to TRBJ2-1; no reliable D call. V lost 4 bases, J lost 9 bases, and 13 bases lay in between. CDR3 size: 13 residues. CDR1 and CDR2 (germline): KGHSH, LQKENI. The CDR3 sequence is CASSQNLGGEQFF. CDR3 nucleotide sequence: TGTGCCAGCTCACAAAACCTGGGTGGTGAGCAGTTCTTC.

Notes on this clonotype: A clone one base away is much larger, so this may be a read error. Because the CDR3 is missing its conserved closing phenylalanine or tryptophan, this is likely a read error. The CDR3, as DNA: TGTGCCTGGAGTGTAAATCCCAACCTCTATGGCTACACCCTC. It encodes CAWSVNPNLYGYTL. This chain links TRBV30 with TRBJ1-2; D is undetermined. CDR1 is GTSNPN and CDR2 is SVGIG in the germline V gene (reference sequence). This CDR3 is 14 amino acids long. Deletions cut 0 bases from V and 4 bases from J, with 12 bases between.

This clonotype has at least ten counts. This chain connects TRBV20-1 to TRBJ1-2, with TRBD1 matching 7 bases. The CDR3 length is 12 residues. The germline CDR1 and CDR2 sequences are DFQATT and SNEGSKA (reference sequence). V lost 3 bases, J lost 7 bases, and 5 bases stayed unmatched. The CDR3 DNA reads as TGCAGTGCTAGCCCAGGGGGTGCTGGCTACACCTTC. It translates to CSASPGGAGYTF.

This clonotype was observed at least ten times. The chain joins TRBV6-1 to TRBJ2-3; 8 nucleotides align to TRBD2. Per germline, CDR1 MNHNS and CDR2 SASEGT. There are 14 residues in the CDR3. V lost 6 bases, J lost 1 base, and 3 bases stayed unmatched. CDR3 sequence: CASRPAGGTDTQYF. CDR3 nucleotide sequence: TGTGCCAGCAGGCCAGCGGGGGGCACAGATACGCAGTATTTT.

This chain uses TRBV24-1 with TRBJ2-7, with 7 bases fitting TRBD1. The trim removed 3 bases at V and 1 base at J, leaving 5 bases unmatched. Germline assignment: CDR1 KGHDR and CDR2 SFDVKD. The CDR3 loop spans 15 amino acids. CDR3 residues: CATSDPGDRSYEQYF. The CDR3 nucleotides are TGTGCCACCAGTGATCCCGGGGACAGATCCTACGAGCAGTACTTC.